This T cell receptor beta chain was retrieved from a study of shared T cell receptors in the human thymus. The protocol was immunoSEQ multiplex PCR, while the TCRdb copy is restricted to in-frame clones and leaves out a portion. Of about 660,000 clones detected, over 75% appear once; the ten largest clones hold about 0.01%. Germline CDR1 reads LGHNA; CDR2 reads YNFKEQ. The V and J ends lost 4 bases and 6 bases, in that order; junction bases with no gene match: 12. The CDR3 extends over 15 amino acids. The same sample was also studied in work on human thymus T cells. That paper states: Corrective surgery for congenital heart defects was being performed on the healthy Finnish infants who served as donors. Resections from corrective heart surgery supplied the thymus tissue. Related research described strongly overlapping thymic repertoires in unrelated people.

The clonotype was recovered from a boy under two years old with a congenital heart defect. Sequencing used thymocytes. The chain couples TRBV4-2 to TRBJ2-7; 7 bases map to TRBD1. The CDR3, as DNA: TGTGCCAGCAGCCCGGCTAGGACAGGTTCATCCGAGCAGTACTTC. Amino acids: CASSPARTGSSEQYF.